This T cell receptor (beta chain) is from a study of blood T cell repertoires in COVID-19. In the authors' methods: For nucleated cells, counts were estimated from reference gene primer amplification. Some clones are missing from TCRdb's copy, which holds only in-frame ones; the method was immunoSEQ multiplex PCR. The V and J calls and clone size are taken from that table; D and trimming were inferred from the DNA. The table has roughly 180,000 clones, 82% seen once. CDR3 length equals 19 residues. V was pared by 0 bases and J by 1 base, with 12 bases of the junction left unmatched. Looked up from germline, CDR1 is LGHDT and CDR2 is YNNKEL (reference sequence).

Sequencing was done on a sample of peripheral blood. V is TRBV3-1 (or the pseudogene TRBV3-2) and J is TRBJ1-2; 9 nucleotides line up with TRBD1. This clonotype originated in a woman older than 75 with active or convalescent COVID-19. The CDR3 loop reads CASSQDVRTGDDFNYGYTF. The CDR3 nucleotides are TGTGCCAGCAGCCAAGACGTCCGGACAGGGGACGATTTTAACTATGGCTACACCTTC.